These 17 T cell receptor beta chains share one sample of origin, sequenced in a study of PD-L1 blockade in urothelial cancer. Libraries were prepared by immunoSEQ multiplex PCR; TCRdb keeps only in-frame clonotypes and omits some of them. The data show 25,000 to 35,000 clones, about 79% seen once. Time point described: peripheral blood 6 weeks after treatment start. The input for sequencing was PBMCs, taken around atezolizumab (anti-PD-L1) treatment. All receptors derive from a man in his 70s with urothelial cancer.

The chain employs TRBV6-1 and TRBJ1-5; TRBD1 is a possible D gene (6 bases). This CDR3 spans 13 amino acids. Trimming shortened V by 7 bases and J by 4 bases, and 11 bases separated the two germline ends. CDR1 MNHNS and CDR2 SASEGT come from the germline V gene. The CDR3 spells CASMRTANQPQHF. The CDR3 DNA reads as TGTGCCAGCATGCGGACAGCTAATCAGCCCCAGCATTTT.

The chain has TRBV27 and TRBJ2-7; D gene ambiguous. The CDR3 totals 14 residues. CDR1 is MNHEY, CDR2 SMNVEV, per germline (reference sequence). The V end was cut by 4 bases, the J end by 1 base, with 11 bases between. The DNA for the CDR3 is TGTGCCAGCAGTTCCGTCGTCGGGTCCTACGAGCAGTACTTC. Protein sequence: CASSSVVGSYEQYF.

The chain carries TRBV7-2 and TRBJ1-5; 7 nucleotides line up with TRBD1. Losses at the gene ends were 5 bases for V and 0 bases for J; bases not matched to a gene: 13. CDR1 is SGHTA and CDR2 is FQGNSA in the germline V gene. The CDR3 totals 18 residues. CDR3 sequence reads: CASSIFPGQTNSNQPQHF. DNA for the CDR3: TGTGCCAGCAGCATATTCCCGGGACAGACTAATAGCAATCAGCCCCAGCATTTT.

V usage is TRBV2 and J usage is TRBJ2-1; D is ambiguous. This CDR3 region has 14 residues. Germline lookup yields CDR1 SNHLY and CDR2 FYNNEI. Trimming took 4 bases from V and 4 from J, leaving 11 bases between them. CDR3 in DNA: TGTGCCAGCAGTGGGAGAGGCGCTTACAATGAGCAGTTCTTC. Its protein is CASSGRGAYNEQFF.

The chain uses TRBV11-1 and TRBJ2-5, with D unresolved. There are 15 residues in the CDR3. CDR1 is SGHAT and CDR2 is FQDESV in the germline V gene (reference sequence). Trimming removed 3 bases from V and 3 bases from J, with 14 bases in between. CDR3 DNA sequence: TGTGCCAGCAGCTTTTTTAAAGTGGCAGAAGAGACCCAGTACTTC. This translates into CASSFFKVAEETQYF.

This clone was seen only a few times. This chain joins TRBV25-1 and TRBJ2-1, with TRBD2 matching over 7 bases. CDR1 and CDR2 (germline): MGHDK, SYGVNS. This CDR3 has 17 amino acids. V lost 0 bases to trimming and J lost 7 bases; unmatched junction nucleotides: 12. The CDR3 loop is CASSEYSGFLLNNEQFF. In DNA, the CDR3 is TGTGCCAGCAGTGAATATAGCGGGTTTCTGCTAAATAATGAGCAGTTCTTC.

This chain joins TRBV18 and TRBJ2-3; TRBD2 aligns across 16 bases. The germline V gene has CDR1 KGHSH and CDR2 LQKENI. The CDR3 contains 21 residues. J lost 1 base, V lost 8 bases, and 18 bases had no gene match. DNA for the CDR3: TGTGCCAGCCCGGGACTAGCGGGGGGGCCGTCCATAAGTAGAGGCACAGATACGCAGTATTTT. Protein sequence: CASPGLAGGPSISRGTDTQYF.

This clone was seen a single time. The CDR3 coding sequence is TGTGCCAGCAGCACGGGACAGGGGAACACTGAAGCTTTCTTT. Its protein product is CASSTGQGNTEAFF. The V gene is TRBV11-3, the J gene TRBJ1-1, with 9 bases matching TRBD1. The V gene end was trimmed by 5 bases and the J gene end by 1 base; junction bases not matched to a gene: 2. The CDR3 covers 14 residues. Looked up from germline, CDR1 is SGHNT and CDR2 is YENEEA.

This chain links TRBV27 with TRBJ2-5, with D tentatively TRBD1 (7 bases). The CDR3 loop spans 16 amino acids. Germline V CDR1 and CDR2: MNHEY, SMNVEV (reference sequence). V dropped 0 bases and J dropped 4 bases, with 15 bases sitting between them. The CDR3 loop is CASSLSPGGIGETQYF. The CDR3, as DNA: TGTGCCAGCAGTTTATCGCCAGGGGGGATCGGAGAGACCCAGTACTTC.

This sequence joins TRBV6-5 and TRBJ1-2; 8 nucleotides line up with TRBD1. Per germline, CDR1 MNHEY and CDR2 SVGAGI. Trimming cost V 6 bases and J 5 bases; bases outside gene matches: 11. This CDR3 has 15 residues. CDR3 protein: CASRSYRGDHYGYTF. In nucleotides, the CDR3 is TGTGCCAGCAGGTCATACAGGGGGGATCATTATGGCTACACCTTC.

CDR3 loop: CASSLYRGLGGYTF. DNA for the CDR3: TGTGCCAGCAGCTTGTACAGGGGGCTTGGTGGCTACACCTTC. The chain links TRBV5-6 to TRBJ1-2, with 9 bases lining up with TRBD1. Germline-derived CDR1 and CDR2 are SGHDT and YYEEEE. V was clipped by 1 base and J by 7 bases; unmatched bases: 5. The CDR3 extends over 14 amino acids. The entire variable domain, with the rest obtained from reference TRBV5-6 and TRBJ1-2, is as follows: DAGVTQSPTHLIKTRGQQVTLRCSPKSGHDTVSWYQQALGQGPQFIFQYYEEEERQRGNFPDRFSGHQFPNYSSELNVNALLLGDSALYLCASSLYRGLGGYTFGSGTRLTVV.

V and J are TRBV5-1 and TRBJ2-3; 9 bases are a match to TRBD1. J was trimmed by 1 base and V by 4 bases; bases with no gene match: 13. This CDR3 has 18 residues. CDR1 is SGHRS, CDR2 YFSETQ, per germline. The CDR3 bases are TGCGCCAGCAGCGCCCGGGACAGGGTCATCTCAGGCACAGATACGCAGTATTTT. Amino acids: CASSARDRVISGTDTQYF. Based on the CDR3 plus reference TRBV5-1 and TRBJ2-3, the full variable domain is KAGVTQTPRYLIKTRGQQVTLSCSPISGHRSVSWYQQTPGQGLQFLFEYFSETQRNKGNFPGRFSGRQFSNSRSEMNVSTLELGDSALYLCASSARDRVISGTDTQYFGPGTRLTVL.

The genes are TRBV29-1 and TRBJ2-3; tentative D call: TRBD2 (5 bases). The CDR3 is 13 amino acids. From germline, CDR1 is SQVTM and CDR2 ANQGSEA. The V and J ends lost 4 bases and 4 bases respectively, with 12 bases between them. The CDR3 loop reads CSVGTRVADTQYF. The CDR3 DNA sequence: TGCAGCGTTGGGACGCGGGTTGCAGATACGCAGTATTTT.

This clone was seen only a few times. The chain employs TRBV15 and TRBJ1-1; D remains unclear. This CDR3 has 13 amino acids. Trimming took off 3 bases at V and 0 bases at J, with 5 bases between the two ends. CDR1 is LNHNV, CDR2 YYDKDF, per germline (reference sequence). The CDR3 spells CATSRSVNTEAFF. The CDR3 region has the DNA TGTGCCACCAGCAGGTCGGTGAACACTGAAGCTTTCTTT.

This clone was recorded a few times. The chain carries TRBV5-1 and TRBJ2-5; 8 nucleotides agree with TRBD1. This CDR3 is built from 14 residues. With 5 bases clipped from V and 5 bases from J, the junction kept 8 bases outside the gene matches. Per germline, CDR1 SGHRS and CDR2 YFSETQ. Written as DNA, the CDR3 is TGCGCCAGCAGTCAGGGGGCGCCGGGGGAGACCCAGTACTTC. Its protein product is CASSQGAPGETQYF.

The chain has TRBV12-5 and TRBJ2-1; 12 bases are shared with TRBD2. V was clipped by 2 bases and J by 7 bases; unmatched bases: 15. The germline V gene encodes CDR1 LGHNT and CDR2 FRNRAP. CDR3 size: 19 residues. The CDR3 is CASGLISTPSGGAGNEQFF. CDR3 DNA: TGTGCTAGTGGTTTGATCTCGACCCCTAGCGGGGGGGCCGGTAATGAGCAGTTCTTC.

The V call is TRBV7-2, the J call TRBJ1-3; D is ambiguous. Germline CDR1 SGHTA, CDR2 FQGNSA. CDR3 length: 15 residues. Trimming pared 8 bases from V and 0 bases from J, leaving 14 bases between. Written as DNA, the CDR3 is TGTGCCAGCGGGCGGACGGGAACCTCTGGAAACACCATATATTTT. Its protein is CASGRTGTSGNTIYF. Drawing the rest from reference TRBV7-2 and TRBJ1-3, the complete variable domain is GAGVSQSPSNKVTEKGKDVELRCDPISGHTALYWYRQSLGQGLEFLIYFQGNSAPDKSGLPSDRFSAERTGGSVSTLTIQRTQQEDSAVYLCASGRTGTSGNTIYFGEGSWLTVV.